The source of this T cell receptor beta chain is a study of a mutant IDH1 vaccine in newly diagnosed glioma. Time point of the sample: week 11, during vaccination. In the vaccine, a single dose held 300 ug of the mutant IDH1 20-mer peptide, along with topical imiquimod. Assay: immunoSEQ multiplex PCR; the TCRdb copy retains only in-frame clones and omits some. The data show around 62,000 clones, approximately 91% seen once. The germline gives CDR1 SGHNT, CDR2 YYREEE (reference sequence). The J segment lost 0 bases and the V segment lost 4 bases, leaving 2 bases of the junction unmatched. This CDR3 is built from 16 residues. In regard to this clone: Its matching antigen is unknown.

The chain links TRBV5-4 to TRBJ2-2; TRBD1 matches at 11 bases. Specimen: PBMCs, collected from a glioma patient whose treatment included an IDH1 peptide vaccine. This clonotype was sampled from a man aged 40-55 years with glioma. The CDR3 is CASSRGQGANTGELFF. Here the CDR3 DNA reads TGTGCCAGCAGCCGGGGACAGGGGGCGAACACCGGGGAGCTGTTTTTT.